Presented here are 30 T cell receptor beta chains from one specimen sequenced in a study of cytomegalovirus exposure and HLA in healthy donors. Researchers ran the PCR with 60 Vbeta and 13 Jbeta primers. Clones were read by immunoSEQ multiplex PCR, and TCRdb kept only the in-frame ones, dropping some. This sample has fewer than 95,000 clones; 85% occur once, and the top ten carry nearly 7.5%. Material: PBMCs. Source of these receptors: a man in his forties or fifties in good health and CMV-seropositive.

The gene calls are TRBV6-6 and TRBJ2-5, with D perhaps matching TRBD1 (5 bases). The CDR3 loop spans 12 amino acids. V lost 3 bases, J lost 5 bases, and 7 bases lay in between. Per the germline V gene, CDR1 is MNHNY and CDR2 is SVGAGI (reference sequence). CDR3: CASSYKGETQYF. The CDR3 DNA is TGTGCCAGCAGTTATAAGGGGGAGACCCAGTACTTC.

The chain combines TRBV7-3 with TRBJ2-1; D ambiguous. V was pared by 2 bases and J by 8 bases, with 10 bases between. Germline CDR1 reads SGHTA; CDR2 reads FQGTGA. This CDR3 has 13 amino acids. CDR3 sequence: CASSLGGGDEQFF. The DNA for the CDR3 is TGTGCCAGCAGCTTAGGCGGCGGAGATGAGCAGTTCTTC. The full variable domain, rest sourced from reference TRBV7-3 and TRBJ2-1, is GAGVSQTPSNKVTEKGKYVELRCDPISGHTALYWYRQSLGQGPEFLIYFQGTGAADDSGLPNDRFFAVRPEGSVSTLKIQRTERGDSAVYLCASSLGGGDEQFFGPGTRLTVL.

V and J are TRBV2 and TRBJ2-2; weak D call: TRBD2 (6 bases). The germline V and J ends were trimmed by 7 bases and 4 bases, with 13 bases remaining between them. The CDR3 runs 14 residues. Germline V gives CDR1 SNHLY, CDR2 FYNNEI. CDR3 region: CASTVAESTGELFF. The CDR3 nucleotides read TGTGCCAGCACAGTAGCGGAGAGCACCGGGGAGCTGTTTTTT.

The rearrangement uses TRBV2 and TRBJ2-5; D is ambiguous. CDR3 length: 13 amino acids. Deletions cut 4 bases from V and 2 bases from J, with 8 bases between. CDR1 is SNHLY, CDR2 FYNNEI, per germline. CDR3 region: CASSVGQQETQYF. The CDR3 DNA is TGTGCCAGCAGTGTGGGCCAACAAGAGACCCAGTACTTC.

The chain is built from TRBV7-9 and TRBJ2-5; a possible D gene is TRBD2 (6 bases). CDR1 and CDR2 from the germline V gene are SEHNR and FQNEAQ (reference sequence). Trimming removed 5 bases from V and 5 bases from J, with 18 bases in between. There are 15 residues in the CDR3. The CDR3 sequence: CASSPSLAGTETQYF. CDR3 nucleotides: TGTGCCAGCAGCCCGTCTCTGGCGGGGACGGAGACCCAGTACTTC.

CDR3 nucleotides: TGTGCCAGCAGCTTAAGAGGGTCCGGGACAGGGGACCACGAGCAGTACTTC. This gives the protein CASSLRGSGTGDHEQYF. This rearrangement joins TRBV7-2 to TRBJ2-5; 10 bases align to TRBD1. The J call may be in error: the DNA end matches TRBJ2-7 better. The CDR3 length is 17 residues. Germline CDR1 is SGHTA and CDR2 is FQGNSA.

This clone has just a few counts. The V gene is TRBV2, the J gene TRBJ2-7, with unresolved D. This CDR3 has 12 amino acids. Germline V gene lookup returns CDR1 SNHLY and CDR2 FYNNEI. V was shortened by 5 bases and J by 2 bases, with 7 bases between the two germline ends. CDR3 nucleotides: TGTGCCAGCAGTCGAGCCACCTACGAGCAGTACTTC. Translating gives CASSRATYEQYF.

The V gene is TRBV9, the J gene TRBJ2-5; 7 bases are shared with TRBD2. The better agreement between TRBJ2-7 and the DNA end casts doubt on the J call. Germline V CDR1 and CDR2: SGDLS, YYNGEE. This CDR3 comprises 18 residues. CDR3 in DNA: TGTGCCAGCAGCCCCAGGTCCTCTAGCGGACTTGTGAGGAACGAGCAGTACTTC. This gives the protein CASSPRSSSGLVRNEQYF.

The chain employs TRBV6-1 and TRBJ2-3, with D maybe TRBD1 (5 bases). Germline values: CDR1 MNHNS, CDR2 SASEGT. There are 13 residues in the CDR3. V dropped 8 bases and J dropped 1 base, with 10 bases sitting between them. The chain's CDR3 is CASAGWGTDTQYF. As DNA, the CDR3 is TGTGCCAGCGCAGGGTGGGGCACAGATACGCAGTATTTT.

Concerning this clone itself: One end of the junction fails to match germline, which may point to a read error. V is TRBV7-9 and J is TRBJ2-7; perhaps TRBD2 as D (5 bases). The CDR3 runs 12 residues. Germline lookup yields CDR1 SEHNR and CDR2 FQNEAQ (reference sequence). CDR3 sequence reads: CSSSSGGGEQYF. The CDR3 coding sequence is TGTTCCAGCAGCTCCGGAGGTGGCGAGCAGTACTTC.

The CDR3 DNA reads TGTGCCAGCAGCTTAGAGGTCGGGGGGGTAATAGATACGCAGTATTTT. It encodes CASSLEVGGVIDTQYF. The chain uses TRBV7-6 and TRBJ2-3; 8 positions agree with TRBD2. CDR3 length: 16 residues. Germline CDR1 is SGHVS and CDR2 is FNYEAQ. With V trimmed by 1 base and J by 5 bases, 8 bases remained unmatched.

This chain joins TRBV5-4 and TRBJ2-5; 11 nucleotides line up with TRBD2. The CDR3 spans 15 residues. Trimming at V came to 4 bases and at J to 3 bases, leaving 5 bases not matched to a gene. Germline V gene lookup returns CDR1 SGHNT and CDR2 YYREEE (reference sequence). The CDR3 DNA reads as TGTGCCAGCAGCAAGATAGCGGGAGGGAAAGAGACCCAGTACTTC. It is translated as CASSKIAGGKETQYF. The full variable domain, in which reference TRBV5-4 and TRBJ2-5 provide the parts outside the CDR3, is ETGVTQSPTHLIKTRGQQVTLRCSSQSGHNTVSWYQQALGQGPQFIFQYYREEENGRGNFPPRFSGLQFPNYSSELNVNALELDDSALYLCASSKIAGGKETQYFGPGTRLLVL.

This chain connects TRBV2 to TRBJ2-2, with TRBD1 matching over 10 bases. Looked up from germline, CDR1 is SNHLY and CDR2 is FYNNEI. The CDR3 spans 14 residues. V shed 8 bases, J shed 6 bases, and the junction held 6 bases outside the gene matches. The CDR3 DNA reads as TGTGCCAGCCGGGACAGGGGTTTCTCCGGGGAGCTGTTTTTT. Its protein is CASRDRGFSGELFF.

This chain links TRBV7-2 with TRBJ1-5; D uncertain. V was shortened by 5 bases and J by 7 bases, with 12 bases between the two germline ends. The CDR3 is made up of 13 amino acids. Germline V CDR1 and CDR2: SGHTA, FQGNSA. DNA of the CDR3: TGTGCCAGCAGCCTCGCGGTTGGGCAGCCCCAGCATTTT. It translates to CASSLAVGQPQHF. Full variable domain (remainder filled in from reference TRBV7-2 and TRBJ1-5): GAGVSQSPSNKVTEKGKDVELRCDPISGHTALYWYRQSLGQGLEFLIYFQGNSAPDKSGLPSDRFSAERTGGSVSTLTIQRTQQEDSAVYLCASSLAVGQPQHFGDGTRLSIL.

The chain combines TRBV5-6 with TRBJ2-1, with 12 bases lining up with TRBD2. The CDR3 extends over 15 amino acids. Per germline, CDR1 SGHDT and CDR2 YYEEEE. Unmatched junction bases numbered 5, after V lost 4 bases and J lost 6 bases. CDR3 sequence (DNA): TGTGCCAGCAGCGTCGGACTAGCGGGGATCAATGAGCAGTTCTTC. This codes for CASSVGLAGINEQFF.

This clone was observed a handful of times. DNA of the CDR3: TGTGCTAGTGGTTTAGTGCAGGGCTATGGCAATCAGCCCCAGCATTTT. It specifies CASGLVQGYGNQPQHF. J is TRBJ1-5 and V is TRBV12-5, with D possibly TRBD1 on 5 matching bases. V lost 3 bases, J lost 2 bases, and 14 bases lay in between. Germline V lookup: CDR1 LGHNT, CDR2 FRNRAP. This CDR3 has 16 amino acids. Looking up the rest from reference TRBV12-5 and TRBJ1-5 gives the full variable domain: DARVTQTPRHKVTEMGQEVTMRCQPILGHNTVFWYRQTMMQGLELLAYFRNRAPLDDSGMPKDRFSAEMPDATLATLKIQPSEPRDSAVYFCASGLVQGYGNQPQHFGDGTRLSIL.

V usage is TRBV5-1 and J usage is TRBJ1-4, with D possibly matching TRBD1 (6 bases). This CDR3 has 15 amino acids. V shed 3 bases and J shed 5 bases, with 14 bases lying between them. Germline CDR1 and CDR2: SGHRS and YFSETQ. The CDR3 spells CASSSGGVRNEKLFF. The DNA of the CDR3 is TGCGCCAGCAGCTCGGGGGGCGTGAGAAATGAAAAACTGTTTTTT.

The chain employs TRBV7-2 and TRBJ1-5, with TRBD1 matching over 7 bases. CDR3 length: 13 amino acids. CDR1 is SGHTA and CDR2 is FQGNSA in the germline V gene. Losses at the gene ends were 8 bases for V and 7 bases for J; bases not matched to a gene: 8. The CDR3 nucleotides are TGTGCCAGCTCGACAGGGCGTGGACAGCCCCAGCATTTT. As protein: CASSTGRGQPQHF.

The V call is TRBV18, the J call TRBJ2-7, with 9 bases aligning to TRBD1. Germline CDR1 reads KGHSH; CDR2 reads LQKENI. J lost 2 bases, V lost 3 bases, and 5 bases had no gene match. The CDR3 extends over 15 amino acids. This CDR3 reads CASSPQRTGAYEQYF. In DNA form, the CDR3 reads TGTGCCAGCTCACCGCAGAGGACAGGGGCCTACGAGCAGTACTTC.

This chain uses TRBV6-1 with TRBJ1-6; 9 bases align to TRBD1. Germline assignment: CDR1 MNHNS and CDR2 SASEGT. Trimming at V came to 7 bases and at J to 10 bases, leaving 8 bases not matched to a gene. The CDR3 loop spans 14 amino acids. Written as DNA, the CDR3 is TGTGCCAGCACCGACAGGGGGGCGCAATCACCCCTCCACTTT. It yields the protein CASTDRGAQSPLHF.

With respect to this clone: At one end the junction does not follow the germline gene, possibly because of a read error. The rearrangement links TRBV7-7 to TRBJ2-5; 12 nucleotides align to TRBD2. The J call may be in error: the DNA end matches TRBJ2-7 better. CDR1 and CDR2 (germline): SSHAT, FNYEAQ (reference sequence). This CDR3 spans 15 amino acids. CDR3 residues: CASSPLLAGGREQYF. CDR3 in DNA: TGTGCTAGCAGTCCTCTTCTAGCGGGGGGGCGCGAGCAGTACTTC.

Remarks on this clone: Other nucleotide sequences in the sample specify the same CDR3. This chain joins TRBV7-9 and TRBJ2-7; TRBD1 agrees at 9 bases. The ends lost 0 bases at V and 6 bases at J; junction bases unmatched: 3. The CDR3 length is 14 residues. Looked up from germline, CDR1 is SEHNR and CDR2 is FQNEAQ (reference sequence). CDR3: CASSLADRGGEQYF. As DNA, the CDR3 is TGTGCCAGCAGCTTAGCGGACAGGGGAGGCGAGCAGTACTTC.

This clone appeared once. Here the CDR3 reads CSVSGTGNEKLFF. The DNA of the CDR3 is TGCAGCGTATCCGGGACAGGGAATGAAAAACTGTTTTTT. V is TRBV29-1 and J is TRBJ1-4; 9 nucleotides match TRBD1. Germline assignment: CDR1 SQVTM and CDR2 ANQGSEA. The CDR3 is 13 residues long. V lost 6 bases to trimming and J lost 5 bases; unmatched junction nucleotides: 4.

This clone was recorded once. CDR3 sequence (DNA): TGTGCCAGCTCACCACTTAGAGATACGCAGTATTTT. It is translated as CASSPLRDTQYF. The chain has TRBV18 and TRBJ2-3; D is undetermined. Germline-derived CDR1 and CDR2 are KGHSH and LQKENI. The length of the CDR3 is 12 residues. Trimming took 1 base from V and 5 from J, leaving 4 bases between them.

This chain connects TRBV11-1 to TRBJ2-3, with 10 bases fitting TRBD1. The CDR3 extends over 16 amino acids. Per the germline V gene, CDR1 is SGHAT and CDR2 is FQDESV (reference sequence). The junction had 9 bases not matched to a gene; V was cut back by 4 bases and J by 5 bases. The CDR3 region has the DNA TGTGCCAGCAGCTATACCGGGACAGGGGCACTAGATACGCAGTATTTT. Translating it yields CASSYTGTGALDTQYF.

The chain uses TRBV7-3 and TRBJ1-2, with D possibly TRBD1 on 6 matching bases. The germline V and J ends were trimmed by 6 bases and 4 bases, with 18 bases remaining between them. This CDR3 comprises 15 residues. CDR1 is SGHTA, CDR2 FQGTGA, per germline. CDR3 loop: CASSSRPGAGYGYTF. For the CDR3, the DNA is TGTGCCAGCAGTTCTCGACCAGGGGCGGGCTATGGCTACACCTTC.

The rearrangement uses TRBV18 and TRBJ2-3; TRBD2 aligns across 9 bases. After removal of 3 bases from V and 0 bases from J, the junction contained 7 bases not matched to a gene. Germline assignment: CDR1 KGHSH and CDR2 LQKENI. This CDR3 comprises 17 residues. DNA for the CDR3: TGTGCCAGCTCACCGCTTAGCGGGAGCCCAAGCACAGATACGCAGTATTTT. Translation: CASSPLSGSPSTDTQYF. Looking up the rest from reference TRBV18 and TRBJ2-3 gives the full variable domain: NAGVMQNPRHLVRRRGQEARLRCSPMKGHSHVYWYRQLPEEGLKFMVYLQKENIIDESGMPKERFSAEFPKEGPSILRIQQVVRGDSAAYFCASSPLSGSPSTDTQYFGPGTRLTVL.

The chain has TRBV30 and TRBJ2-5, with 8 bases lining up with TRBD2. The CDR3 consists of 14 residues. Germline CDR1 and CDR2: GTSNPN and SVGIG (reference sequence). V trimming: 3 bases; J trimming: 5 bases; junction bases outside the gene matches: 8. CDR3 nucleotides: TGTGCCTGGAGCCCTGGCTCTAGCGGGGAGACCCAGTACTTC. Its translation is CAWSPGSSGETQYF. Full variable domain (remainder filled in from reference TRBV30 and TRBJ2-5): SQTIHQWPATLVQPVGSPLSLECTVEGTSNPNLYWYRQAAGRGLQLLFYSVGIGQISSEVPQNLSASRPQDRQFILSSKKLLLSDSGFYLCAWSPGSSGETQYFGPGTRLLVL.

The chain links TRBV5-4 to TRBJ1-2; no clear D gene. V was trimmed by 1 base and J by 6 bases, leaving 10 bases between them. The CDR3 sequence is 13 residues long. From germline, CDR1 is SGHNT and CDR2 YYREEE (reference sequence). This CDR3 reads CASSLRGSHGYTF. DNA of the CDR3: TGTGCCAGCAGCTTGCGGGGATCTCATGGCTACACCTTC.

The chain is built from TRBV30 and TRBJ1-1, with D unclear. V gave up 0 bases and J gave up 2 bases, with 4 bases separating them. Per the germline V gene, CDR1 is GTSNPN and CDR2 is SVGIG (reference sequence). There are 12 residues in the CDR3. This CDR3 is CAWSVLNTEAFF. CDR3 coding DNA: TGTGCCTGGAGTGTACTCAACACTGAAGCTTTCTTT.